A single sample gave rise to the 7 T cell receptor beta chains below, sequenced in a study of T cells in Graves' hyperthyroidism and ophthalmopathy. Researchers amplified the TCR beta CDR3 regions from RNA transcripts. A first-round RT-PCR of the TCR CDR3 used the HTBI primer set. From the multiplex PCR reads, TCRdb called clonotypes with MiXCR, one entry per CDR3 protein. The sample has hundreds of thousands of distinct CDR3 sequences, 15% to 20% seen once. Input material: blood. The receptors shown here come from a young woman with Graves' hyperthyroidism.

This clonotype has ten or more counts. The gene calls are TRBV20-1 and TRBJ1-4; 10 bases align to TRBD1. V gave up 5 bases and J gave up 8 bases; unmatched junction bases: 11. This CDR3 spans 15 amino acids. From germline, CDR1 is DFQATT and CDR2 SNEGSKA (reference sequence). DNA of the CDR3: TGCAGTGCTGGATCCGGAGGGACAGGGGTCGAAAAACTGTTTTTT. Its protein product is CSAGSGGTGVEKLFF.

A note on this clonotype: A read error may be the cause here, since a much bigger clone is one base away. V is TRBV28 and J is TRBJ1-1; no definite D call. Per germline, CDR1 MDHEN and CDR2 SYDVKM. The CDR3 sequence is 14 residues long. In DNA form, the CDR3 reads TGTACCAGCAGTTCCTACGCCCAGAACACTGAAGCTTTCTTT. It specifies CTSSSYAQNTEAFF.

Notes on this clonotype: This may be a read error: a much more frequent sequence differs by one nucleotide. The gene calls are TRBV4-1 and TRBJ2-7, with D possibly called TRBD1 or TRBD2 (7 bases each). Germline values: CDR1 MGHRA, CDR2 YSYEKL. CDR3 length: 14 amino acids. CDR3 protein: CASSREGANYEHYF. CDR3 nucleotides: TGCGCCAGCAGCCGGGAGGGGGCTAACTACGAGCACTACTTC.

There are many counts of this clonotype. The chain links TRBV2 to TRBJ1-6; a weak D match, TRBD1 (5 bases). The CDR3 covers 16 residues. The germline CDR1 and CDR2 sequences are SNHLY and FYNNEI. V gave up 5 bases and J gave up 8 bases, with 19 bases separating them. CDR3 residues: CASSPGTVAIHSPLHF. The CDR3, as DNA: TGTGCCAGCAGTCCAGGGACGGTAGCTATCCATTCACCCCTCCACTTT.

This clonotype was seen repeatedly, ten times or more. CDR3 coding DNA: TGTGCCAGCAGCTTCGAGGATAGCAATCAGCCCCAGCATTTT. This translates into CASSFEDSNQPQHF. The V and J genes are TRBV7-9 and TRBJ1-5; D not resolved. The CDR3 loop spans 14 amino acids. Trimming removed 3 bases from V and 0 bases from J, with 6 bases in between. CDR1 and CDR2 (germline): SEHNR, FQNEAQ (reference sequence).

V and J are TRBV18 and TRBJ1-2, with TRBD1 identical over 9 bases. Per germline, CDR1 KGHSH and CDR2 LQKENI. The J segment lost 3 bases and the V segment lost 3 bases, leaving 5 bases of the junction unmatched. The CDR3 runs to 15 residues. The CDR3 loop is CASSPAGQGYYGYTF. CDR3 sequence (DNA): TGTGCCAGCTCACCCGCGGGACAGGGTTACTATGGCTACACCTTC. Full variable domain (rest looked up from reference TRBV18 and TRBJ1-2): NAGVMQNPRHLVRRRGQEARLRCSPMKGHSHVYWYRQLPEEGLKFMVYLQKENIIDESGMPKERFSAEFPKEGPSILRIQQVVRGDSAAYFCASSPAGQGYYGYTFGSGTRLTVV.

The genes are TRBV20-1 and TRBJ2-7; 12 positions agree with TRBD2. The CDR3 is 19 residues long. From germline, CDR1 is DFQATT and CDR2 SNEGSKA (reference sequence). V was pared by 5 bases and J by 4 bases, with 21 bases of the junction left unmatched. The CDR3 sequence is CSARGRGPSGRASQYEQYF. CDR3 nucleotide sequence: TGCAGTGCTCGGGGCCGCGGGCCTAGCGGGAGGGCCTCCCAATACGAGCAGTACTTC.